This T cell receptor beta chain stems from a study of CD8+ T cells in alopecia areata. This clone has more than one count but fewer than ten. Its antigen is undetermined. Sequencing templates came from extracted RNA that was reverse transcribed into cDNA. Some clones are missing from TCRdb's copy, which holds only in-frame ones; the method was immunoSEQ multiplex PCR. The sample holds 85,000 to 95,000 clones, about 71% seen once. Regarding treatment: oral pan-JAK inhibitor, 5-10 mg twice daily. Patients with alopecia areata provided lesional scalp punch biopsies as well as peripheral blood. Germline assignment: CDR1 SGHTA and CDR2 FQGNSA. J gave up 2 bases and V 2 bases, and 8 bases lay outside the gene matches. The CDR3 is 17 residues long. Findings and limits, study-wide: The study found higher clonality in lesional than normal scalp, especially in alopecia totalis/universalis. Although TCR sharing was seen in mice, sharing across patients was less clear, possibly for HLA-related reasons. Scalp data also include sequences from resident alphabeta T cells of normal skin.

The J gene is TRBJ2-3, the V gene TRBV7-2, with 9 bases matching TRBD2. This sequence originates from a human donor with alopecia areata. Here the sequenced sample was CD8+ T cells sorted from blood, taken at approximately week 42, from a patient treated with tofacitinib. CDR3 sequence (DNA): TGTGCCAGCAGCTTAAGGGCGGGGGGGCCCCCCACAGATACGCAGTATTTT. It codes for CASSLRAGGPPTDTQYF.